The present TCR beta chain was sequenced within a study of T cells after yellow fever vaccination. Whole-study findings and limits: The appearance of a small share of clonotypes in both CD4 and CD8 compartments was observed. Contamination by abundant bulk-population clonotypes could be present in FACS-sorted repertoires.

UMIs were added to TCR cDNA along with a universal primer site when it was made by 5'RACE template switching. Using its own MiXCR run on the 5' RACE reads, TCRdb lists one record per CDR3 protein. The data hold about 220,000 distinct CDR3 sequences, with 6.7% observed a single time. This clonotype was counted at least ten times. Antigen specificity is unknown. Trimming stripped 10 bases from V and 2 bases from J, with 19 bases between. CDR3 length: 15 residues. Germline V gene lookup returns CDR1 SGHTA and CDR2 FQGTGA. The chain joins TRBV7-3 to TRBJ2-3, with D possibly matching TRBD2 (6 bases). The sequence derives from a young man who received the YFV17D yellow fever vaccine. Material: CD4+ T cells sorted from PBMCs, obtained on the day of the yellow fever booster vaccination. The CDR3 region is CATKGRDVPTDTQYF. The DNA for the CDR3 is TGTGCCACCAAGGGGCGGGATGTACCCACAGATACGCAGTATTTT.